This TCR beta chain was recovered during a study of cytomegalovirus exposure and HLA in healthy donors. Regarding the study as a whole: In vitro, three CMV-associated chains proved specific for CMV antigens.

The protocol was immunoSEQ multiplex PCR, while the TCRdb copy is restricted to in-frame clones and leaves out a portion. The data show 150,000 or so clones, with about 87% seen just once and about 6.4% held by the top ten. Worth noting for this clone: The antigen is unknown.

CDR1 SGHTS and CDR2 YDEGEE come from the germline V gene. The CDR3 consists of 14 residues. J lost 8 bases, V lost 5 bases, and 10 bases had no gene match. The specimen sequenced was PBMCs. The receptor was derived from a woman aged 25 to 39 in good health and CMV-seropositive. The V call is TRBV5-8, the J call TRBJ1-2, with 9 bases matching TRBD1. CDR3 sequence (DNA): TGTGCCAGCAGGTCTACAGGGGGCGCGGGCGGCTACACCTTC. It yields the protein CASRSTGGAGGYTF.